This T cell receptor (beta chain) was sequenced for a study of spatial heterogeneity in lung cancer. In germline, CDR1 is MGHDK, CDR2 SYGVNS. Trimming left V 7 bases short and J 2 bases short, with 13 bases between. The CDR3 is 14 amino acids. Time point specified: sample taken at primary tumor resection. Tumor, nontumor lung or frozen PBMC supplied whole RNA that was sequenced unsorted. In TCRdb, the 5' RACE reads were re-called with MiXCR into one record per CDR3 protein. The repertoire includes some 38,000 distinct CDR3 sequences, roughly 8% of them detected once, and approximately 30% sits in the top ten.

The sequence derives from a male donor with early-stage non-small cell lung cancer. V is TRBV25-1 and J is TRBJ2-3, with D hard to call. The starting material was PBMCs, obtained at surgery. The CDR3 sequence: CASNNAEATDTQYF. In DNA, the CDR3 is TGTGCCAGCAACAATGCCGAGGCCACAGATACGCAGTATTTT.